A single T cell receptor beta chain is shown here with its context. Other DNA sequences in this specimen translate into the identical CDR3. The V end was cut by 2 bases, the J end by 4 bases, with 2 bases between. CDR3 length: 11 residues. Germline values: CDR1 SGDLS, CDR2 YYNGEE. Source study methods: By means of reference gene primer amplification, nucleated cell counts were estimated. The data were produced by immunoSEQ multiplex PCR, yet TCRdb's version contains in-frame clones alone and is incomplete. V, J and clone size derive from that table, while D and trimming were established from the DNA sequence. The profile shows around 250,000 clones, around 90% of them singletons. The source of the sample is a study of blood T cell repertoires in COVID-19.

The sequenced sample was peripheral blood. This sequence joins TRBV9 and TRBJ2-3, with D hard to call. The TCR sequence derives from a woman in her 70s with active or convalescent COVID-19. The CDR3 region is CASSVADTQYF. The CDR3 DNA reads as TGTGCCAGCAGCGTCGCAGATACGCAGTATTTT.